These 28 T cell receptor beta chains share one sample of origin, sequenced in a study of neurological immune-mediated disorders. Time point here: longitudinal time-point 3. A single record per CDR3 protein comes from TCRdb applying MiXCR to the 5' RACE reads. The sample yields around 97,000 distinct CDR3 sequences, 11% seen once. Specimen: PBMCs. The receptors were sampled from a female donor with HTLV-1-associated myelopathy (HAM/TSP).

This clonotype was seen at least ten times. The chain is built from TRBV5-1 and TRBJ2-3; TRBD1 agrees at 12 bases. The CDR3 runs 14 residues. V gave up 9 bases and J gave up 5 bases; unmatched junction bases: 7. Germline CDR1 SGHRS, CDR2 YFSETQ. CDR3 region: CATAGQGAEDTQYF. The CDR3 DNA is TGCGCCACCGCGGGACAGGGGGCAGAAGATACGCAGTATTTT.

There are many counts of this clonotype. The V gene is TRBV7-8, the J gene TRBJ2-1; TRBD2 matches 13 bases. This CDR3 has 16 residues. From germline, CDR1 is SGHVS and CDR2 FQNEAQ. Losses at the gene ends were 1 base for V and 10 bases for J; bases not matched to a gene: 7. CDR3: CASSLGLAGGAWEQFF. CDR3 coding DNA: TGTGCCAGCAGCTTAGGACTAGCGGGGGGCGCCTGGGAGCAGTTCTTC.

The rearrangement uses TRBV7-2 and TRBJ2-1; D possibly matches TRBD1 or TRBD2 (5 bases each). V lost 5 bases and J lost 2, with 13 bases in between. The germline CDR1 and CDR2 sequences are SGHTA and FQGNSA. This CDR3 region has 15 residues. The CDR3 is CASSPRDQTYNEQFF. In DNA form, the CDR3 reads TGTGCCAGCAGCCCCAGGGACCAAACCTACAATGAGCAGTTCTTC.

In this sample, this clonotype turned up many times. This chain joins TRBV6-1 and TRBJ2-5; D gene unclear. The CDR3 is made up of 12 amino acids. With 4 bases removed from V and 7 bases from J, the gap between germline ends came to 10 bases. Germline lookup yields CDR1 MNHNS and CDR2 SASEGT. CDR3 residues: CASSGTAGTQYF. The CDR3 DNA reads as TGTGCCAGCAGTGGGACGGCTGGGACCCAGTACTTC.

Notes on this clonotype: A clone one base away is much larger, so this may be a read error. The CDR3 is CASSDGTGIVYEQYF. CDR3 DNA: TGTGCCAGCAGTGATGGGACAGGGATTGTTTACGAGCAGTACTTC. The V and J genes are TRBV27 and TRBJ2-7, with 9 positions matching TRBD1. V shed 5 bases and J 4 bases; nucleotides not matched to a gene: 9. CDR3 length: 15 amino acids. Germline lookup yields CDR1 MNHEY and CDR2 SMNVEV (reference sequence).

The chain combines TRBV11-3 with TRBJ2-1; D gene unclear. The CDR3 runs 11 residues. Trimming cost V 4 bases and J 8 bases, with 6 bases left between them. CDR1 SGHNT and CDR2 YENEEA come from the germline V gene. The CDR3 region has the DNA TGTGCCAGCAGCTATGACGATGAGCAGTTCTTC. Amino acid sequence: CASSYDDEQFF. The full variable domain, its missing parts supplied by reference TRBV11-3 and TRBJ2-1, is EAGVVQSPRYKIIEKKQPVAFWCNPISGHNTLYWYLQNLGQGPELLIRYENEEAVDDSQLPKDRFSAERLKGVDSTLKIQPAELGDSAVYLCASSYDDEQFFGPGTRLTVL.

This clonotype was observed at least ten times. The chain is built from TRBV28 and TRBJ2-1; no reliable D call. Germline CDR1 and CDR2: MDHEN and SYDVKM. Trimming pared 4 bases from V and 7 bases from J, leaving 11 bases between. The CDR3 contains 13 residues. CDR3 DNA: TGTGCCAGCAGTTCTGTGTTATTTAATGAGCAGTTCTTC. The encoded protein is CASSSVLFNEQFF.

This clonotype was detected many times. V usage is TRBV2 and J usage is TRBJ2-3; the D gene is possibly TRBD2 (5 bases). Trimming stripped 6 bases from V and 3 bases from J, with 13 bases between. Germline V gene sequence: CDR1 SNHLY, CDR2 FYNNEI. This CDR3 has 14 amino acids. The CDR3 reads CASRMRVVTDTQYF. The CDR3 bases are TGTGCCAGCAGGATGCGGGTTGTGACAGATACGCAGTATTTT.

Details on this clonotype: Being one base from a much bigger clone, this may be a read error. The chain recombines TRBV6-2 or TRBV6-3 with TRBJ2-2; the D gene is possibly TRBD2 (7 bases). This CDR3 is 15 amino acids long. Germline loops: CDR1 MNHEY, CDR2 SVGEGT. The CDR3 nucleotides are TGTGCCAGCAGTTACTGGGGGGGCTCCACCGGGAAGCTGTTTTTT. Its protein is CASSYWGGSTGKLFF.

The table lists this clonotype with many counts. The CDR3 region has the DNA TGCGCCAGCAGCTGGACAGGGGCCACAGATACGCAGTATTTT. The encoded protein is CASSWTGATDTQYF. The chain combines TRBV4-1 with TRBJ2-3; 9 positions match TRBD1. Per the germline V gene, CDR1 is MGHRA and CDR2 is YSYEKL. This CDR3 is built from 14 residues. V lost 5 bases and J lost 2; bases outside the gene matches: 2.

This clonotype has a count of ten or more. The J gene is TRBJ1-6, the V gene TRBV12-3 or TRBV12-4; D not resolved. V lost 6 bases, J lost 0 bases, and 6 bases lay in between. The CDR3 loop spans 14 amino acids. The DNA of the CDR3 is TGTGCCAGCAGGGCGAGCTCCTATAATTCACCCCTCCACTTT. Translating gives CASRASSYNSPLHF.

This clonotype was observed many times. One junction end does not reproduce the germline sequence, and a read error may be involved. The chain recombines TRBV5-1 with TRBJ1-6; 9 bases map to TRBD1. This CDR3 has 16 residues. Germline assignment: CDR1 SGHRS and CDR2 YFSETQ. The CDR3 loop reads CASSLAGQGSYSPLHF. CDR3 DNA: TGCGCCAGCAGTTTGGCGGGACAGGGATCCTATTCACCCCTCCACTTT. The full variable domain, in which reference TRBV5-1 and TRBJ1-6 provide the parts outside the CDR3, is KAGVTQTPRYLIKTRGQQVTLSCSPISGHRSVSWYQQTPGQGLQFLFEYFSETQRNKGNFPGRFSGRQFSNSRSEMNVSTLELGDSALYLCASSLAGQGSYSPLHFGNGTRLTVT.

This clonotype was observed many times. This chain uses TRBV5-1 with TRBJ2-1, with D unclear. V gave up 2 bases and J gave up 0 bases, with 9 bases separating them. The CDR3 loop spans 15 amino acids. Per germline, CDR1 SGHRS and CDR2 YFSETQ. Written as DNA, the CDR3 is TGCGCCAGCAGCTTTGAAAAGGGCTCCTACAATGAGCAGTTCTTC. It encodes CASSFEKGSYNEQFF.

This clonotype was detected ten times or more. The V and J genes are TRBV5-1 and TRBJ1-2; 8 bases fit TRBD1. The CDR3 loop spans 15 amino acids. Germline CDR1 is SGHRS and CDR2 is YFSETQ. The J segment lost 4 bases and the V segment lost 4 bases, leaving 9 bases of the junction unmatched. CDR3 protein: CASSGGTGQIYGYTF. The CDR3 region has the DNA TGCGCCAGCAGCGGAGGGACAGGCCAGATCTATGGCTACACCTTC.

The chain carries TRBV3-1 and TRBJ1-3; D perhaps matches TRBD1 (5 bases). The CDR3 totals 15 residues. Trimming left V 4 bases short and J 4 bases short, with 14 bases between. The germline CDR1 and CDR2 sequences are LGHDT and YNNKEL (reference sequence). The CDR3 loop reads CASSLLDRGGNTIYF. The CDR3 DNA is TGTGCCAGCAGCCTCCTCGACCGGGGGGGAAACACCATATATTTT.

The table lists this clonotype with a few counts. The genes are TRBV4-1 and TRBJ2-7; 9 nucleotides agree with TRBD1. From germline, CDR1 is MGHRA and CDR2 YSYEKL. The CDR3 extends over 14 amino acids. After removal of 1 base from V and 6 bases from J, the junction contained 4 bases not matched to a gene. CDR3 in amino acids: CASSQGDRAPEQYF. CDR3 DNA sequence: TGCGCCAGCAGCCAAGGGGACAGGGCCCCCGAGCAGTACTTC.

This clonotype was seen a few times. The chain carries TRBV5-1 and TRBJ2-1, with TRBD2 as a possible D gene (5 bases). The CDR3 sequence is 13 residues long. Trimming stripped 2 bases from V and 8 bases from J, with 11 bases between. Germline V gene lookup returns CDR1 SGHRS and CDR2 YFSETQ. CDR3 sequence: CASSLEGDDEQFF. Here the CDR3 DNA reads TGCGCCAGCAGCTTAGAGGGAGACGATGAGCAGTTCTTC.

This clonotype came up many times. The J gene is TRBJ1-5, the V gene TRBV28; no firm D call. V dropped 5 bases and J dropped 0 bases, with 8 bases sitting between them. Germline assignment: CDR1 MDHEN and CDR2 SYDVKM. The CDR3 runs to 14 residues. The CDR3 sequence is CASSQRYSNQPQHF. CDR3 nucleotides: TGTGCCAGCAGTCAGAGGTATAGCAATCAGCCCCAGCATTTT.

The rearrangement joins TRBV5-1 to TRBJ1-2; D gene uncertain. The germline CDR1 and CDR2 sequences are SGHRS and YFSETQ. The CDR3 consists of 17 residues. V was shortened by 2 bases and J by 4 bases, with 21 bases between the two germline ends. The CDR3 bases are TGCGCCAGCAGCTTATTGACCCTGACTACTGATGCCTATGGCTACACCTTC. Protein product: CASSLLTLTTDAYGYTF. The variable domain in full, completed from reference TRBV5-1 and TRBJ1-2, reads KAGVTQTPRYLIKTRGQQVTLSCSPISGHRSVSWYQQTPGQGLQFLFEYFSETQRNKGNFPGRFSGRQFSNSRSEMNVSTLELGDSALYLCASSLLTLTTDAYGYTFGSGTRLTVV.

Details on this clonotype: This could be a read error, since a much larger clone is one nucleotide away. The rearrangement links TRBV28 to TRBJ1-1; the match to TRBD1 covers 10 bases. CDR1 is MDHEN, CDR2 SYDVKM, per germline. CDR3 size: 15 residues. DNA of the CDR3: TGTGTCAGCCCAGCGGCGGACAGGGGGATCACTGAAGCTTTCTTT. Its protein product is CVSPAADRGITEAFF.

This clonotype turned up a few times. The chain uses TRBV2 and TRBJ1-4, with unresolved D. This CDR3 has 16 amino acids. The germline gives CDR1 SNHLY, CDR2 FYNNEI. The V gene lost 3 bases and the J gene lost 0 bases, with 11 bases spanning the gap. The CDR3 sequence is CASSEGLFATNEKLFF. DNA of the CDR3: TGTGCCAGCAGTGAGGGCCTCTTTGCAACTAATGAAAAACTGTTTTTT.

At least ten counts were recorded for this clonotype. This chain uses TRBV20-1 with TRBJ2-3; the match to TRBD2 covers 14 bases. The CDR3 loop spans 18 amino acids. J gave up 0 bases and V 6 bases, and 11 bases lay outside the gene matches. CDR1 and CDR2 (germline): DFQATT, SNEGSKA (reference sequence). This CDR3 is CSASSGLAGGPSTDTQYF. The CDR3, as DNA: TGCAGTGCGAGCAGTGGACTAGCGGGGGGCCCGAGCACAGATACGCAGTATTTT.

This clonotype has at least ten counts. The CDR3 DNA reads as TGCAGTGCCCCCAGCGCGGGGTTCTACGAGCAGTACTTC. Translation gives CSAPSAGFYEQYF. V gene TRBV20-1 combines with J gene TRBJ2-7; TRBD2 is a possible D gene (6 bases). The CDR3 extends over 13 amino acids. The germline V gene has CDR1 DFQATT and CDR2 SNEGSKA (reference sequence). The ends were cut back, 6 bases at V and 3 bases at J, with 15 bases in the middle.

The table lists this clonotype with many counts. The V call is TRBV6-5, the J call TRBJ1-2; possible D gene TRBD1, 5 bases. This CDR3 has 15 residues. Trimming removed 2 bases from V and 5 bases from J, with 15 bases in between. Germline CDR1 and CDR2: MNHEY and SVGAGI. CDR3 amino acids: CASSYRWRGFYGYTF. CDR3 DNA sequence: TGTGCCAGCAGTTACCGTTGGCGGGGGTTTTATGGCTACACCTTC.

This clonotype has a count of ten or more. This sequence joins TRBV20-1 and TRBJ2-1; a weak D match, TRBD2 (6 bases). The germline V and J ends were trimmed by 3 bases and 10 bases, with 13 bases remaining between them. This CDR3 comprises 12 residues. Germline values: CDR1 DFQATT, CDR2 SNEGSKA (reference sequence). This CDR3 reads CSASPTSNEQFF. Here the CDR3 DNA reads TGCAGTGCTAGCCCCACTAGCAACGAGCAGTTCTTC.

This clonotype showed up many times. CDR3 nucleotides: TGCAGTGCCGCGGGGGGCCAATACAATGAGCAGTTCTTC. Translating it yields CSAAGGQYNEQFF. The genes are TRBV20-1 and TRBJ2-1, with 8 bases identical to TRBD2. This CDR3 comprises 13 residues. Germline CDR1 reads DFQATT; CDR2 reads SNEGSKA (reference sequence). V shed 6 bases and J 4 bases; nucleotides not matched to a gene: 5.

This clonotype appeared many times. The V gene is TRBV5-1, the J gene TRBJ2-6, with D hard to call. The CDR3 is made up of 18 amino acids. Trimming shortened V by 0 bases and J by 0 bases, and 13 bases separated the two germline ends. Germline V gene lookup returns CDR1 SGHRS and CDR2 YFSETQ. CDR3 in amino acids: CASSLVVSLSSGANVLTF. The DNA of the CDR3 is TGCGCCAGCAGCTTGGTGGTCAGCTTGAGCTCTGGGGCCAACGTCCTGACTTTC. Drawing the rest from reference TRBV5-1 and TRBJ2-6, the complete variable domain is KAGVTQTPRYLIKTRGQQVTLSCSPISGHRSVSWYQQTPGQGLQFLFEYFSETQRNKGNFPGRFSGRQFSNSRSEMNVSTLELGDSALYLCASSLVVSLSSGANVLTFGAGSRLTVL.

Ten or more counts support this clonotype. The V gene is TRBV24-1, the J gene TRBJ2-3; TRBD1 is a possible D gene (6 bases). The V gene's germline CDR1 is KGHDR and CDR2 SFDVKD. V was shortened by 4 bases and J by 3 bases, with 7 bases between the two germline ends. The CDR3 runs 13 residues. The DNA of the CDR3 is TGTGCCACCAGTGACAGGGGAACAGATACGCAGTATTTT. Protein sequence: CATSDRGTDTQYF.